The T cell receptor beta chain under discussion was sequenced for a study of cytomegalovirus exposure and HLA in healthy donors. Points on this clone: Its specificity is unknown.

Researchers ran the PCR with 60 Vbeta and 13 Jbeta primers. Some clones are missing from TCRdb's copy, which holds only in-frame ones; the method was immunoSEQ multiplex PCR. The sample consists of 150,000 to 200,000 clones, 60% to 80% of them appearing once. Study-level results: Available immune exposure information covered CMV serostatus only. Common viral pathogens seemed to be connected with several of the most significant clusters, according to a later analysis. Researchers counted around 180 TCR beta chains as cytomegalovirus-associated.

Sequenced sample: PBMCs. This TCR derives from a man aged 45-65 years in good health and CMV-seropositive.

CDR3 loop: CASSAPVKNTGELFF. The CDR3 nucleotides read TGTGCCAGCAGTGCGCCGGTCAAGAACACCGGGGAGCTGTTTTTT. The chain links TRBV2 to TRBJ2-2; D remains unclear. CDR3 length: 15 amino acids. The germline V gene has CDR1 SNHLY and CDR2 FYNNEI. The V end lost 4 bases, the J end lost 1 base, and 10 bases lay between the germline ends.